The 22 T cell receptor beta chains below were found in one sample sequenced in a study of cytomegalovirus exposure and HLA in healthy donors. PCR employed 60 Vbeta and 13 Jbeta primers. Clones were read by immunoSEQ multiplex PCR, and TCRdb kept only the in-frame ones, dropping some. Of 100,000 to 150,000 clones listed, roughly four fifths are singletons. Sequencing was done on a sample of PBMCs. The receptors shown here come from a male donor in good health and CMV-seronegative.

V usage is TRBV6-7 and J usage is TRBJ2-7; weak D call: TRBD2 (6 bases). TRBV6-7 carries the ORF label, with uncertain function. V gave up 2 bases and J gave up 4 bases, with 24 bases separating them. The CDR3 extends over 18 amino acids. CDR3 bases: TGTGCCAGCAGTTACCGAAGACTCTTTTGGGGGGAGTCTTACGAGCAGTACTTC. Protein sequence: CASSYRRLFWGESYEQYF.

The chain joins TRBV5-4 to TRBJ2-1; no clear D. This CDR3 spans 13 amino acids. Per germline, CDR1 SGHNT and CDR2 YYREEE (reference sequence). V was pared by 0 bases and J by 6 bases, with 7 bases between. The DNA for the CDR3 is TGTGCCAGCAGCTTGGTGGCCTTCAATGAGCAGTTCTTC. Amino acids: CASSLVAFNEQFF. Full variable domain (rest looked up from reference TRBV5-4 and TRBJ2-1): ETGVTQSPTHLIKTRGQQVTLRCSSQSGHNTVSWYQQALGQGPQFIFQYYREEENGRGNFPPRFSGLQFPNYSSELNVNALELDDSALYLCASSLVAFNEQFFGPGTRLTVL.

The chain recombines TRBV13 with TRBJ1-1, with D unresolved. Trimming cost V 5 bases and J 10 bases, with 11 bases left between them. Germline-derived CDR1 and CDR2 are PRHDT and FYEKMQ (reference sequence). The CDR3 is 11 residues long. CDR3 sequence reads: CASSIHGGAFF. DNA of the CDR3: TGTGCCAGCAGCATCCACGGTGGAGCTTTCTTT.

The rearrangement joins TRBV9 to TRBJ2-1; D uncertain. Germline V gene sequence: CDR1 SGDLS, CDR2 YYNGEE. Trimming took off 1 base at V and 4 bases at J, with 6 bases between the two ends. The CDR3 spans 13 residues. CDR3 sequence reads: CASSVQDYNEQFF. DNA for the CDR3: TGTGCCAGCAGCGTACAGGATTACAATGAGCAGTTCTTC.

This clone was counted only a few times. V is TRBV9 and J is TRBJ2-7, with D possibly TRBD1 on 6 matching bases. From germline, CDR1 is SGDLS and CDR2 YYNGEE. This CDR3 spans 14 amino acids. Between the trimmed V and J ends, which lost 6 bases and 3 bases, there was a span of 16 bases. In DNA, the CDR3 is TGTGCCAGCACCCCAGGCCCGGACAGCTACGAGCAGTACTTC. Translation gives CASTPGPDSYEQYF.

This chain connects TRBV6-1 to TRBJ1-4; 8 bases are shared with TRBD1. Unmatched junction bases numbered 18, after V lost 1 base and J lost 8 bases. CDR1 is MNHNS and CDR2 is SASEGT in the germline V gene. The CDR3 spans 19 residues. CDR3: CASSEEGFQGAAGDEKLFF. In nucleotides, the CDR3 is TGTGCCAGCAGTGAAGAAGGTTTCCAGGGGGCTGCAGGGGACGAAAAACTGTTTTTT.

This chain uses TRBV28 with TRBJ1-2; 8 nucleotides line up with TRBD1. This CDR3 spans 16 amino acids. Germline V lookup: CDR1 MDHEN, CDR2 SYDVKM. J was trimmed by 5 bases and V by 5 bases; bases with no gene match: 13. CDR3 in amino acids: CASSPSLPGQDYGYTF. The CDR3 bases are TGTGCCAGCAGTCCGAGCCTTCCGGGACAGGATTATGGCTACACCTTC.

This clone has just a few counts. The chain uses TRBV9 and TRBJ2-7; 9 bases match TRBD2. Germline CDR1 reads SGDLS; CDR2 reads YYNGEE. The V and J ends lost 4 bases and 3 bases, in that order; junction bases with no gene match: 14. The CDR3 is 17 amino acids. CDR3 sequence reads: CASSPFRASGTLYEQYF. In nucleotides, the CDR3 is TGTGCCAGCAGCCCGTTCAGGGCTAGCGGGACGCTCTACGAGCAGTACTTC.

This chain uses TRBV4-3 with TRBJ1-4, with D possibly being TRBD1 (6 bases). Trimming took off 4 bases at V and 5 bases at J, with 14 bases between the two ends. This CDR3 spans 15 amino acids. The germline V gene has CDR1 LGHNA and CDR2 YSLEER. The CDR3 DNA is TGCGCCAGCAGCCTCGGGACAACTTCGAATGAAAAACTGTTTTTT. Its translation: CASSLGTTSNEKLFF.

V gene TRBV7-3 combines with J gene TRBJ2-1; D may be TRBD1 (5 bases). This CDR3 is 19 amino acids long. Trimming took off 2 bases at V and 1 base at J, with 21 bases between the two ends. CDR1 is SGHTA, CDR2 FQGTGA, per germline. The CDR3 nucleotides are TGTGCCAGCAGCTTATTCCCCCCGACAGAGCCCTGGTCCTACAATGAGCAGTTCTTC. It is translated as CASSLFPPTEPWSYNEQFF.

CDR3 nucleotide sequence: TGCGCCAGCAGCCAAGAATGGGCGGGATTCAATCAGCCCCAGCATTTT. Translated: CASSQEWAGFNQPQHF. J is TRBJ1-5 and V is TRBV4-1; D uncertain. Trimming stripped 0 bases from V and 3 bases from J, with 12 bases between. The CDR3 is made up of 16 amino acids. Germline CDR1 is MGHRA and CDR2 is YSYEKL.

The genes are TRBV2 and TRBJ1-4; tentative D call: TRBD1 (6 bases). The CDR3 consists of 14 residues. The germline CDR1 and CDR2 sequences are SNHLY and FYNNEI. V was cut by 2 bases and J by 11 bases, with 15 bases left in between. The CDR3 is CASSERLRRGKLFF. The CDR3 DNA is TGTGCCAGCAGTGAACGGCTTCGTAGGGGGAAACTGTTTTTT.

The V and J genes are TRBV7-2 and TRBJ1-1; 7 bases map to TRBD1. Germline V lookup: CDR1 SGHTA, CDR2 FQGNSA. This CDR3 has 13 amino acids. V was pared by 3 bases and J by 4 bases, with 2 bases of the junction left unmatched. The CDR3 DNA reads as TGTGCCAGCAGCTTGTACAGGGGCACTGAAGCTTTCTTT. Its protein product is CASSLYRGTEAFF.

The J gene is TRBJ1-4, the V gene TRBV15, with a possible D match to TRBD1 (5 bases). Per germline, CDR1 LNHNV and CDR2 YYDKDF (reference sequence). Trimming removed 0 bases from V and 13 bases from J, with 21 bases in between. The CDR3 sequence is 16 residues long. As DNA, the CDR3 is TGTGCCACCAGCAGAGAGGAGGGACGATTCTCAGGAAGACTGTTTTTT. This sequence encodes CATSREEGRFSGRLFF.

The CDR3 protein is CASSAGAGPGELFF. The CDR3 DNA sequence: TGTGCCAGCAGCGCAGGGGCCGGTCCCGGGGAGCTGTTTTTT. This chain links TRBV7-9 with TRBJ2-2; D might be TRBD1 (6 bases). Per germline, CDR1 SEHNR and CDR2 FQNEAQ (reference sequence). V was shortened by 5 bases and J by 6 bases, with 13 bases between the two germline ends. CDR3 size: 14 residues.

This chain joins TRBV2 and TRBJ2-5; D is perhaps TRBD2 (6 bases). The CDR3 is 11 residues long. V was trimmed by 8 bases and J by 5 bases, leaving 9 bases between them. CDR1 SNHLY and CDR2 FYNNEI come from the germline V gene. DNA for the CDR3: TGTGCCAGCGGGAGGAGGGAGACCCAGTACTTC. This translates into CASGRRETQYF. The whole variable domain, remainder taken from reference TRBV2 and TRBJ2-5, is EPEVTQTPSHQVTQMGQEVILRCVPISNHLYFYWYRQILGQKVEFLVSFYNNEISEKSEIFDDQFSVERPDGSNFTLKIRSTKLEDSAMYFCASGRRETQYFGPGTRLLVL.

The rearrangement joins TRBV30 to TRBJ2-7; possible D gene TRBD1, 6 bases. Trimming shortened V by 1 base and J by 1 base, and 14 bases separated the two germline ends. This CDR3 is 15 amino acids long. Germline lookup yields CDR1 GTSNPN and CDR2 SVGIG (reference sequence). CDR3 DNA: TGTGCCTGGAGTGGGTTACAGGGAATGTCCTACGAGCAGTACTTC. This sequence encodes CAWSGLQGMSYEQYF.

For the CDR3, the DNA is TGTGCCAGCAGCGTAGGACAGCCTACCTACGAGCAGTACTTC. Its translation: CASSVGQPTYEQYF. J is TRBJ2-7 and V is TRBV5-4, with a possible D match to TRBD1 (6 bases). V was cut by 4 bases and J by 2 bases, with 13 bases left in between. The CDR3 consists of 14 residues. The germline V gene has CDR1 SGHNT and CDR2 YYREEE (reference sequence). The entire variable domain, with the rest obtained from reference TRBV5-4 and TRBJ2-7, is as follows: ETGVTQSPTHLIKTRGQQVTLRCSSQSGHNTVSWYQQALGQGPQFIFQYYREEENGRGNFPPRFSGLQFPNYSSELNVNALELDDSALYLCASSVGQPTYEQYFGPGTRLTVT.

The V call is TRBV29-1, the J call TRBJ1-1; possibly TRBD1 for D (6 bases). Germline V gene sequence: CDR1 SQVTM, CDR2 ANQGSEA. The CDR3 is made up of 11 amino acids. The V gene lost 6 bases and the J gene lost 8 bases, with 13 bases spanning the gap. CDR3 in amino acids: CSVQDRKEAFF. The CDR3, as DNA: TGCAGCGTACAAGACAGGAAAGAAGCTTTCTTT.

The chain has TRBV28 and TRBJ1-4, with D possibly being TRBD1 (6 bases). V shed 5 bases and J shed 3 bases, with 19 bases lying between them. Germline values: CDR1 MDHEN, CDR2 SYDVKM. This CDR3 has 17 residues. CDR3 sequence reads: CASSRALSGDPNEKLFF. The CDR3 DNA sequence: TGTGCCAGCAGTCGGGCCCTATCAGGGGATCCTAATGAAAAACTGTTTTTT.

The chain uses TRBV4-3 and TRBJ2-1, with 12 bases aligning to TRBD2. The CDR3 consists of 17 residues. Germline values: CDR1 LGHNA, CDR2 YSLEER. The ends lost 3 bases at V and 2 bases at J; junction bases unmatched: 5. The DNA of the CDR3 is TGCGCCAGCAGCCACCTCGGACTAGCGGGAACCTACAATGAGCAGTTCTTC. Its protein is CASSHLGLAGTYNEQFF.

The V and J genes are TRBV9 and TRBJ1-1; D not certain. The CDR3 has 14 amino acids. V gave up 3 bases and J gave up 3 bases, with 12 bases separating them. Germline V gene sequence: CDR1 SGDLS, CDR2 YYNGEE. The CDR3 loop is CASSAEGWDTEAFF. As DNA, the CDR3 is TGTGCCAGCAGCGCCGAGGGTTGGGACACTGAAGCTTTCTTT.